This TCR beta chain derives from a study of blood T cell repertoires in COVID-19. Repertoires were generated with immunoSEQ multiplex PCR, while TCRdb's copy carries only in-frame clones and drops some. The table shows 150,000 to 190,000 clones, with under 90% occurring only once. The length of the CDR3 is 15 residues. In germline, CDR1 is LNHNV, CDR2 YYDKDF (reference sequence). Trimming cost V 0 bases and J 4 bases, with 10 bases left between them. What was sequenced was peripheral blood. The chain combines TRBV15 with TRBJ1-5; D remains ambiguous. The TCR comes from a man aged 55 to 70 with acute or convalescent COVID-19. DNA for the CDR3: TGTGCCACCAGCAGAGATCAGCGGGTGAATCAGCCCCAGCATTTT. It encodes CATSRDQRVNQPQHF. The full variable domain, in which reference TRBV15 and TRBJ1-5 provide the parts outside the CDR3, is DAMVIQNPRYQVTQFGKPVTLSCSQTLNHNVMYWYQQKSSQAPKLLFHYYDKDFNNEADTPDNFQSRRPNTSFCFLDIRSPGLGDTAMYLCATSRDQRVNQPQHFGDGTRLSIL.